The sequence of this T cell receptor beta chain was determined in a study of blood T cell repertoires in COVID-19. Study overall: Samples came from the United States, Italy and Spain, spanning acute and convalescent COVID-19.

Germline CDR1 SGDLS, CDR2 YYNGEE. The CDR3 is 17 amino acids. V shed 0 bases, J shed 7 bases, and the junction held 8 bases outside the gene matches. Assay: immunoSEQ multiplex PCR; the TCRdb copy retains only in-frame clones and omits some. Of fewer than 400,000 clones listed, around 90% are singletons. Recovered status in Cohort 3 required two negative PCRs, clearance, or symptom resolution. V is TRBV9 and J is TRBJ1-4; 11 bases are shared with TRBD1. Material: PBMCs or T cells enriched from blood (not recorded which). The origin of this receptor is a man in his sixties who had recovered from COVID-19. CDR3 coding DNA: TGTGCCAGCAGCGTAGGGTGGACAGGGGGCGCAGGTGAAAAACTGTTTTTT. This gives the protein CASSVGWTGGAGEKLFF.